The clone carrying this T cell receptor beta chain was detected only once. This entry is derived from a study of metastatic and nonmetastatic thyroid tumors. TCRdb re-called the PCR reads through MiXCR. The sample includes tens of thousands of clones, approximately 20% of them seen just once. V lost 1 base to trimming and J lost 5 bases, with 5 bases between them. The germline V gene has CDR1 KGHSH and CDR2 LQKENI. This CDR3 is built from 13 residues. Patients had received no treatment of any kind before thyroid surgery. Sequenced input: blood. The chain employs TRBV18 and TRBJ2-2; no definite D call. The clonotype originates from a male donor with papillary thyroid cancer or a benign thyroid nodule (not recorded which). Some clones in this sample may be carry-over from other donors' samples. CDR3 in DNA: TGTGCCAGCTCACCACATCAGACCGGGGAGCTGTTTTTT. Protein product: CASSPHQTGELFF.